This T cell receptor (beta chain) came from a study of long-term antiretroviral therapy in people with HIV. Sequencing used immunoSEQ v3.0 at survey level. The protocol was immunoSEQ multiplex PCR, while the TCRdb copy is restricted to in-frame clones and leaves out a portion. The table lists approximately 21,000 clones, 90% of them singletons, with about 9.3% in the top ten. This clone is medium-sized (0.01 to 0.1%) in the sample. Germline-derived CDR1 and CDR2 are LGHNT and FRNRAP. Trimming cost V 2 bases and J 2 bases, with 16 bases left between them. The CDR3 has 16 residues. The J gene is TRBJ2-7, the V gene TRBV12-5; no clear D. This TCR came from a woman aged 25 to 45 with HIV. Source: unsorted PBMCs, taken nearly 4.5 years before starting antiretroviral therapy. The CDR3 DNA sequence: TGTGCTAGTGGTTTGTTTACGTTCCCACCACCCTACGAGCAGTACTTC. It translates to CASGLFTFPPPYEQYF.